Presented here are 13 T cell receptor beta chains from one specimen sequenced in a study of blood T cell repertoires in COVID-19. This table comes from immunoSEQ multiplex PCR, and its TCRdb copy is limited to in-frame clones, with some not included. The sample contains fewer than 400,000 clones, roughly nine tenths of which appear only once. Sample: peripheral blood. Receptor source: a woman in her 30s with COVID-19, enrolled during active disease.

In this sample, this clone turned up once. The CDR3 DNA is TGTGCCAGCCGCAGGGTATTAGGCTCTGGAAACACCATATATTTT. It specifies CASRRVLGSGNTIYF. The chain joins TRBV2 to TRBJ1-3, with TRBD1 as a possible D gene (5 bases). The CDR3 sequence is 15 residues long. Per the germline V gene, CDR1 is SNHLY and CDR2 is FYNNEI. V lost 8 bases and J 0 bases, leaving 14 bases between the germline ends. Looking up the rest from reference TRBV2 and TRBJ1-3 gives the full variable domain: EPEVTQTPSHQVTQMGQEVILRCVPISNHLYFYWYRQILGQKVEFLVSFYNNEISEKSEIFDDQFSVERPDGSNFTLKIRSTKLEDSAMYFCASRRVLGSGNTIYFGEGSWLTVV.

This chain links TRBV5-6 with TRBJ1-6; the D is unclear. Germline V gives CDR1 SGHDT, CDR2 YYEEEE. This CDR3 has 12 amino acids. V dropped 0 bases and J dropped 7 bases, with 2 bases sitting between them. In DNA, the CDR3 is TGTGCCAGCAGCTTGGCAAATTCACCCCTCCACTTT. Translating gives CASSLANSPLHF.

The chain is built from TRBV18 and TRBJ1-4; weak D call: TRBD1 (6 bases). CDR3 length: 13 amino acids. V dropped 5 bases and J dropped 8 bases, with 12 bases sitting between them. The germline V gene encodes CDR1 KGHSH and CDR2 LQKENI. CDR3 residues: CASSYREREKLFF. DNA of the CDR3: TGTGCCAGCTCATACAGGGAGAGGGAAAAACTGTTTTTT.

The gene calls are TRBV29-1 and TRBJ2-2, with TRBD1 matching 7 bases. The CDR3 runs to 14 residues. CDR1 is SQVTM and CDR2 is ANQGSEA in the germline V gene. Trimming removed 7 bases from V and 1 base from J; junction bases left unmatched: 6. The CDR3 DNA is TGCAGCGCCCTGACAGGGATGAACACCGGGGAGCTGTTTTTT. Encoded protein: CSALTGMNTGELFF.

The chain has TRBV7-9 and TRBJ1-1; weak D call: TRBD1 (5 bases). The CDR3 has 15 residues. Germline lookup yields CDR1 SEHNR and CDR2 FQNEAQ (reference sequence). V lost 4 bases, J lost 4 bases, and 16 bases lay in between. As DNA, the CDR3 is TGTGCCAGCAGCTCCCTCGGGGGTGAGGGCACTGAAGCTTTCTTT. This gives the protein CASSSLGGEGTEAFF.

This chain links TRBV5-1 with TRBJ2-1, with 8 bases identical to TRBD1. Losses at the gene ends were 4 bases for V and 8 bases for J; bases not matched to a gene: 8. The CDR3 consists of 14 residues. Germline V gene lookup returns CDR1 SGHRS and CDR2 YFSETQ. CDR3 nucleotides: TGCGCCAGCAGCGTGGGACAGGAAGCGGATGAGCAGTTCTTC. This gives the protein CASSVGQEADEQFF.

The genes are TRBV28 and TRBJ1-2, with 8 bases identical to TRBD1. V gave up 7 bases and J gave up 6 bases; unmatched junction bases: 25. Germline assignment: CDR1 MDHEN and CDR2 SYDVKM. CDR3 size: 19 residues. The CDR3 protein is CASNTLGEGQGGISDGYTF. The CDR3 bases are TGTGCCAGCAACACTCTAGGGGAAGGACAGGGAGGGATTAGTGATGGCTACACCTTC.

Many counts were recorded for this clone. The chain is built from TRBV3-1 (or the pseudogene TRBV3-2) and TRBJ1-1; TRBD1 aligns across 11 bases. Germline V gene sequence: CDR1 LGHDT, CDR2 YNNKEL (reference sequence). CDR3 size: 13 residues. The V gene end was trimmed by 8 bases and the J gene end by 4 bases; junction bases not matched to a gene: 3. The CDR3 here is CASAGTGGTEAFF. For the CDR3, the DNA is TGTGCCAGCGCTGGGACAGGGGGCACTGAAGCTTTCTTT.

The chain is built from TRBV4-1 and TRBJ2-3; 9 bases line up with TRBD2. V lost 1 base and J lost 4; bases outside the gene matches: 9. Germline CDR1 is MGHRA and CDR2 is YSYEKL. CDR3 length equals 17 residues. CDR3 region: CASSQAELAGGADTQYF. The CDR3 region has the DNA TGCGCCAGCAGCCAAGCCGAACTAGCGGGCGGTGCAGATACGCAGTATTTT.

The chain links TRBV5-1 to TRBJ2-7; tentative D call: TRBD1 (5 bases). The CDR3 totals 14 residues. CDR1 SGHRS and CDR2 YFSETQ come from the germline V gene. Trimming took off 0 bases at V and 5 bases at J, with 12 bases between the two ends. The CDR3 protein is CASSLVGPPDEQYF. CDR3 nucleotides: TGCGCCAGCAGCTTGGTGGGGCCCCCGGACGAGCAGTACTTC.

The CDR3 coding sequence is TGTGCCAGCGCCACAGGGAGCAATCAGCCCCAGCATTTT. Encoded protein: CASATGSNQPQHF. The chain combines TRBV6-5 with TRBJ1-5, with a possible D match to TRBD1 (6 bases). V lost 8 bases and J lost 1, with 9 bases in between. The CDR3 has 13 amino acids. Germline CDR1 MNHEY, CDR2 SVGAGI.

The count of this clone is one. This chain uses TRBV7-2 with TRBJ1-1; D perhaps matches TRBD1 (6 bases). CDR1 SGHTA and CDR2 FQGNSA come from the germline V gene. Trimming left V 5 bases short and J 4 bases short, with 11 bases between. CDR3 length equals 13 residues. In DNA form, the CDR3 reads TGTGCCAGCAGCCTACAGGGTGGCACTGAAGCTTTCTTT. Residues: CASSLQGGTEAFF. Looking up the rest from reference TRBV7-2 and TRBJ1-1 gives the full variable domain: GAGVSQSPSNKVTEKGKDVELRCDPISGHTALYWYRQSLGQGLEFLIYFQGNSAPDKSGLPSDRFSAERTGGSVSTLTIQRTQQEDSAVYLCASSLQGGTEAFFGQGTRLTVV.

V and J are TRBV10-2 and TRBJ2-1; TRBD2 matches 7 bases. Germline trimming cut 2 bases from V and 4 bases from J; bases unmatched to any gene: 5. The CDR3 sequence is 15 residues long. Germline CDR1 WSHSY, CDR2 SAAADI. This chain's CDR3 is CASSEVSGSYNEQFF. CDR3 bases: TGCGCCAGCAGTGAGGTTAGCGGGTCTTACAATGAGCAGTTCTTC.